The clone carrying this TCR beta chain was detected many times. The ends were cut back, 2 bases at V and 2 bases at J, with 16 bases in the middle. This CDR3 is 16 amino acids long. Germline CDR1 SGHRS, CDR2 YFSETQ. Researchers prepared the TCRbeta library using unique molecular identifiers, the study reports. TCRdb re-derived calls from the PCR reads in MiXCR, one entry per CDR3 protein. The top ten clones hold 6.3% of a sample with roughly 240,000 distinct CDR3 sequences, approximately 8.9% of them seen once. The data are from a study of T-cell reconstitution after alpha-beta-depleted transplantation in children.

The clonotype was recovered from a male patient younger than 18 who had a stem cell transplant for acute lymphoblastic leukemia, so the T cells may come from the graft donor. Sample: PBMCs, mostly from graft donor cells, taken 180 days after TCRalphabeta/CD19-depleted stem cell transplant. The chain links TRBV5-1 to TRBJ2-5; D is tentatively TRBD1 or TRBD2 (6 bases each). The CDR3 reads CASSFLLGGGQETQYF. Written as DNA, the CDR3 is TGCGCCAGCAGCTTTTTACTAGGGGGAGGTCAAGAGACCCAGTACTTC.